This T cell receptor (beta chain) was recovered during a study of shared clonotypes between healthy human individuals. Across several immunoSEQ plates, the genomic DNA of each subset was split evenly. Profiled with immunoSEQ multiplex PCR; TCRdb holds only in-frame clones, not every one. The data hold roughly 2 million clones, with over 85% observed a single time. This clone was seen once. Its antigen is unknown. Study findings and constraints: The naive CD4 repertoires of several donors were compared, and roughly 5% of clonotypes were shared.

Splitting the CD4+ cells yielded a CD45RA+ naive subset and a CD45RA-negative memory subset. This CDR3 is built from 15 residues. Trimming stripped 1 base from V and 6 bases from J, with 15 bases between. The germline V gene has CDR1 SNHLY and CDR2 FYNNEI. The sequenced material came from naive CD4+ T cells sorted from blood. Subset meaning: CD45RA+ positively selected. This chain uses TRBV2 with TRBJ1-2; the D is unclear. The origin of this receptor is a man between 18 and 35 years old in good health. Written as DNA, the CDR3 is TGTGCCAGCAGTGAAGTTGGTCGAGGGCCCCATGGCTACACCTTC. This encodes CASSEVGRGPHGYTF.